Described below is a single T cell receptor beta chain sequence and its context. Antigen specificity is unknown. The data were obtained in a study of T-cell memory formation after mild COVID-19. Each CDR3 protein gets one entry after TCRdb re-called the 5' RACE reads with MiXCR. The table lists fewer than 700,000 distinct CDR3 sequences, around 17% of them singletons. Broader study findings: CM and EM subsets held most contracting CD4+ clones; EMRA held CD8+ ones. SARS-CoV-2 specificity was not confirmed for second-wave clones peaking on day 37. Day 15 to 85 contracting clones showed balanced CD4/CD8; later expanders leaned CD4+.

This CDR3 has 14 amino acids. Germline values: CDR1 SGHVS, CDR2 FQNEAQ. V was pared by 4 bases and J by 6 bases, with 16 bases between. The sequence was collected from an adult woman who had mild COVID-19 (a few samples of this study predate the infection). Cell type and time point are not known. The sample comprised PBMCs or a T cell subset sorted from them (not recorded which). The chain combines TRBV7-8 with TRBJ2-7; D possibly matches TRBD1 or TRBD2 (5 bases each). The CDR3, as DNA: TGTGCCAGCAGCTCCGGGACCCGGAGGCGCGAGCAGTACTTC. Residues: CASSSGTRRREQYF.